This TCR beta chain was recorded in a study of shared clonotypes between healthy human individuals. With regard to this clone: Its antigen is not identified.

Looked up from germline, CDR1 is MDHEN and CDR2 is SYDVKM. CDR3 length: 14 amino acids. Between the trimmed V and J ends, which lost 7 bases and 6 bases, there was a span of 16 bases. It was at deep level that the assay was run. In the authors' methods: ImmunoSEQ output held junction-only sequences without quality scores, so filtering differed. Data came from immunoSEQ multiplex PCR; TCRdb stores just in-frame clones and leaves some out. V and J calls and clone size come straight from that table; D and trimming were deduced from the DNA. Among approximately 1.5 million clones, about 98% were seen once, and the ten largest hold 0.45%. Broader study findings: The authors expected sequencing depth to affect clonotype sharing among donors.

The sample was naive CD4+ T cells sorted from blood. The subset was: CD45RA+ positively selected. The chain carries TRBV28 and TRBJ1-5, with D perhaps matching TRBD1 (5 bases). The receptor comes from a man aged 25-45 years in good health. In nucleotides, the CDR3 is TGTGCCAGCAACCCCGGGGGGGAGGGTCAGCCCCAGCATTTT. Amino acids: CASNPGGEGQPQHF.